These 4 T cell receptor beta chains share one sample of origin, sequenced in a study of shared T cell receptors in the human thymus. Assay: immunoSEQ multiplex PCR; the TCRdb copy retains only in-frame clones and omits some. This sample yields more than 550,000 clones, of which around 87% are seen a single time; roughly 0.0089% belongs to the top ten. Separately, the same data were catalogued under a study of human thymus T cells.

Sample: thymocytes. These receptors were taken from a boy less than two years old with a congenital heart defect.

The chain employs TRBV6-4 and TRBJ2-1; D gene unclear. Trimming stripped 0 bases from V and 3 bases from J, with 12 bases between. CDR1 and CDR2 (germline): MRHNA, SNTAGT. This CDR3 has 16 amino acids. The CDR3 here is CASSDSPNPHYNEQFF. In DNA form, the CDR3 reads TGTGCCAGCAGTGACTCACCCAACCCACACTACAATGAGCAGTTCTTC.

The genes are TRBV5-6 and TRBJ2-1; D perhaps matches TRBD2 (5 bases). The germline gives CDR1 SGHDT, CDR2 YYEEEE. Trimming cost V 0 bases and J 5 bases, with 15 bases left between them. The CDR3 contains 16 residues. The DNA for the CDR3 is TGTGCCAGCAGCTTGGCCGAGCGGAACTATAACAATGAGCAGTTCTTC. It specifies CASSLAERNYNNEQFF.

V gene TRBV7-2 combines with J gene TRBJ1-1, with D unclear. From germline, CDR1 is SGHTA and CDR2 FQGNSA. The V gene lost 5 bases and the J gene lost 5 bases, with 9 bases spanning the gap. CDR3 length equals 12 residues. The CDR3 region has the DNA TGTGCCAGCAGCCCGGTCGGGACTGAAGCTTTCTTT. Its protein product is CASSPVGTEAFF.

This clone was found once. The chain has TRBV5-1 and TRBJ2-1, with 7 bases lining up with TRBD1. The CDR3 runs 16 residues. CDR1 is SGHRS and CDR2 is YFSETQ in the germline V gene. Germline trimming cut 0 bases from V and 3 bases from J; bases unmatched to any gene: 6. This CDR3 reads CASSLARQGDYNEQFF. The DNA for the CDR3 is TGCGCCAGCAGCTTGGCCAGACAGGGAGACTACAATGAGCAGTTCTTC.